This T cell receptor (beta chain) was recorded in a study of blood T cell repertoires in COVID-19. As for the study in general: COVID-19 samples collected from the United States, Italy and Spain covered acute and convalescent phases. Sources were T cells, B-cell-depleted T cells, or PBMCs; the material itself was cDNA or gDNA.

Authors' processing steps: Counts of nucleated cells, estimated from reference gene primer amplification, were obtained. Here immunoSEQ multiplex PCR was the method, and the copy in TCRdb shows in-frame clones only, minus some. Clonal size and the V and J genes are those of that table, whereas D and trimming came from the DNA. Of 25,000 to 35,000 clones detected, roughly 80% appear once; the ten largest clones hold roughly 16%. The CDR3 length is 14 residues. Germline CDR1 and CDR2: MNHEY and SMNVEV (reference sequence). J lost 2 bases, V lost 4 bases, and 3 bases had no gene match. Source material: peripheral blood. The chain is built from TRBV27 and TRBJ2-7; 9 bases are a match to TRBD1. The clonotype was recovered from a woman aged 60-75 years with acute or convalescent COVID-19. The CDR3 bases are TGTGCCAGCAGTTCCGGGACAGGGCCCTACGAGCAGTACTTC. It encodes CASSSGTGPYEQYF.